This T cell receptor (beta chain) originates from a study of Tregs in tolerant kidney transplant recipients. Related graft donors supplied nonmyeloablative bone marrow transplants, and mixed chimerism was transient. Of note for this clone: Antigen specificity is unknown.

Germline V gene data show CDR1 as SGHVS and CDR2 as FNYEAQ. Deletions cut 1 base from V and 7 bases from J, with 7 bases between. The CDR3 is 12 residues long. TCRdb keeps only in-frame clones here, not all; method: immunoSEQ multiplex PCR. The sample carries approximately 50,000 clones, roughly nine tenths recorded once. Study-wide findings and caveats: Validation in larger populations is needed because few patients were studied.

J is TRBJ1-2 and V is TRBV7-6; tentatively, D is TRBD1 (6 bases). The receptor was derived from a human patient who received a combined kidney and bone marrow transplant. Some T cells may be graft donor cells. Sample: CD8+ T cells from blood (PBMCs), taken 24 months after the transplant. CDR3 residues: CASSLEGVGYTF. In DNA form, the CDR3 reads TGTGCCAGCAGCTTAGAGGGGGTTGGCTACACCTTC.